This is a list of T cell receptor beta chains from one sample in a study of technical replicates of blood from several donors. This table comes from immunoSEQ multiplex PCR, and its TCRdb copy is limited to in-frame clones, with some not included. This sample carries 75,000 to 90,000 clones, just over 90% of them seen once, and the ten largest clones take 0.2% to 0.25%. Sequencing input: T cells isolated from PBMCs. The receptors here all came from a human donor in good health. Each CDR3 is given with its conserved first and last residue. The order of the fields is J gene, clone size, D gene, V gene, CDR3 protein, CDR3 DNA. A D gene is named only where the DNA matches it firmly. The size of a clone is reported for some rows only, either as once, few or many, or as a class for expanded clones.

j_gene: TRBJ2-7; abundance: -; d_gene: -; v_gene: TRBV9; CDR3aa: CASSVGSSAEYEQYF; CDR3nt: TGTGCCAGCAGCGTAGGGAGTAGCGCGGAGTACGAGCAGTACTTC
j_gene: TRBJ2-1; abundance: -; d_gene: -; v_gene: TRBV27; CDR3aa: CASSGSGSSYNEQFF; CDR3nt: TGTGCCAGCAGTGGGTCGGGGAGCTCCTACAATGAGCAGTTCTTC
j_gene: TRBJ1-2; abundance: -; d_gene: TRBD1; v_gene: TRBV12-5; CDR3aa: CASGLVVRGYGYTF; CDR3nt: TGTGCTAGTGGTTTGGTAGTCAGGGGGTATGGCTACACCTTC
j_gene: TRBJ1-2; abundance: -; d_gene: TRBD1; v_gene: TRBV28; CDR3aa: CASRLDRNRRGYTF; CDR3nt: TGTGCCAGCAGACTGGACAGGAATAGAAGAGGCTACACCTTC
j_gene: TRBJ2-7; abundance: -; d_gene: TRBD1; v_gene: TRBV6-1; CDR3aa: CASSGTGQYEQYF; CDR3nt: TGTGCCAGTTCCGGGACAGGGCAATACGAGCAGTACTTC
j_gene: TRBJ1-4; abundance: -; d_gene: TRBD1; v_gene: TRBV5-4; CDR3aa: CASTVRGRDEKLFF; CDR3nt: TGTGCCAGCACAGTTAGGGGGCGCGATGAAAAACTGTTTTTT
j_gene: TRBJ1-5; abundance: once; d_gene: TRBD1; v_gene: TRBV6-1; CDR3aa: CASRAPGQGYSQHF; CDR3nt: TGTGCCAGCAGGGCACCGGGACAGGGTTATTCCCAGCATTTT
j_gene: TRBJ1-4; abundance: once; d_gene: -; v_gene: TRBV30; CDR3aa: CAWSVAPGHEKLFF; CDR3nt: TGTGCCTGGAGTGTGGCTCCTGGTCACGAAAAACTGTTTTTT
j_gene: TRBJ2-7; abundance: -; d_gene: -; v_gene: TRBV4-1; CDR3aa: CASSQASDYSYEQYF; CDR3nt: TGCGCCAGCAGCCAAGCTAGCGACTACTCCTACGAGCAGTACTTC
j_gene: TRBJ2-5; abundance: -; d_gene: TRBD1; v_gene: TRBV6-5; CDR3aa: CASSYGTGRRETQYF; CDR3nt: TGTGCCAGCAGTTACGGGACAGGGAGGCGGGAGACCCAGTACTTC
j_gene: TRBJ2-2; abundance: -; d_gene: -; v_gene: TRBV28; CDR3aa: CASSIDTGELFF; CDR3nt: TGTGCCAGCAGCATAGACACCGGGGAGCTGTTTTTT
j_gene: TRBJ1-1; abundance: -; d_gene: -; v_gene: TRBV19; CDR3aa: CASQIGRGTEAFF; CDR3nt: TGTGCCAGTCAGATTGGCCGGGGCACTGAAGCTTTCTTT
j_gene: TRBJ1-2; abundance: -; d_gene: TRBD1; v_gene: TRBV11-2; CDR3aa: CASSPGTGVGYTF; CDR3nt: TGTGCCAGCAGCCCCGGGACAGGGGTTGGCTACACCTTC
j_gene: TRBJ2-2; abundance: few; d_gene: TRBD1; v_gene: TRBV25-1; CDR3aa: CASSAYRGTGELFF; CDR3nt: TGTGCCAGCAGTGCGTACAGGGGCACCGGGGAGCTGTTTTTT
j_gene: TRBJ2-7; abundance: -; d_gene: -; v_gene: TRBV10-2; CDR3aa: CASTTGTNYEQYF; CDR3nt: TGCGCCAGCACCACCGGGACAAACTACGAGCAGTACTTC
j_gene: TRBJ1-1; abundance: -; d_gene: -; v_gene: TRBV27; CDR3aa: CASSSTLGGRGTEAFF; CDR3nt: TGTGCCAGCAGTTCCACCCTGGGCGGGCGGGGCACTGAAGCTTTCTTT
j_gene: TRBJ1-5; abundance: few; d_gene: -; v_gene: TRBV21-1; CDR3aa: CASSKVQAGDQPQHF; CDR3nt: TGTGCCAGCAGCAAAGTTCAGGCAGGGGATCAGCCCCAGCATTTT
j_gene: TRBJ2-2; abundance: -; d_gene: -; v_gene: TRBV6-1; CDR3aa: CASSEPREANTGELFF; CDR3nt: TGTGCCAGCAGTGAACCCAGGGAGGCGAACACCGGGGAGCTGTTTTTT
j_gene: TRBJ2-5; abundance: -; d_gene: -; v_gene: TRBV18; CDR3aa: CASSPVGGAGTQETQYF; CDR3nt: TGTGCCAGCTCACCCGTCGGGGGAGCGGGTACCCAAGAGACCCAGTACTTC
j_gene: TRBJ1-1; abundance: few; d_gene: TRBD1; v_gene: TRBV18; CDR3aa: CASSPRQGNTEAFF; CDR3nt: TGTGCCAGCTCACCTCGACAGGGGAACACTGAAGCTTTCTTT
j_gene: TRBJ2-6; abundance: once; d_gene: -; v_gene: TRBV6-1; CDR3aa: CASSEGLSSGANVLTF; CDR3nt: TGTGCCAGCAGTGAGGGACTCAGCTCTGGGGCCAACGTCCTGACTTTC
j_gene: TRBJ2-7; abundance: -; d_gene: TRBD2; v_gene: TRBV10-3; CDR3aa: CAIKSSGGGEQYF; CDR3nt: TGTGCCATCAAAAGTAGCGGGGGTGGGGAGCAGTACTTC
j_gene: TRBJ1-2; abundance: once; d_gene: -; v_gene: TRBV7-8; CDR3aa: CASSLEWTDGYTF; CDR3nt: TGTGCCAGCAGCTTAGAGTGGACAGACGGCTACACCTTC
j_gene: TRBJ1-2; abundance: -; d_gene: -; v_gene: TRBV10-3; CDR3aa: CAIGGGQGTPYYGYTF; CDR3nt: TGTGCCATCGGGGGCGGGCAAGGAACCCCCTACTATGGCTACACCTTC
j_gene: TRBJ2-7; abundance: -; d_gene: TRBD2; v_gene: TRBV11-1; CDR3aa: CASSETPGLAEQYF; CDR3nt: TGTGCCAGCAGCGAAACTCCGGGACTAGCGGAGCAGTACTTC
j_gene: TRBJ2-3; abundance: -; d_gene: TRBD2; v_gene: TRBV4-1; CDR3aa: CASSQTPRGLGVTDTQYF; CDR3nt: TGCGCCAGCAGCCAAACGCCCAGAGGACTAGGAGTCACAGATACGCAGTATTTT
j_gene: TRBJ1-5; abundance: -; d_gene: TRBD1; v_gene: TRBV7-8; CDR3aa: CASQRGSTGGNQPQHF; CDR3nt: TGTGCCAGTCAACGAGGATCTACAGGGGGCAATCAGCCCCAGCATTTT
j_gene: TRBJ1-1; abundance: -; d_gene: TRBD1; v_gene: TRBV11-2; CDR3aa: CASSFLTGGEAFF; CDR3nt: TGTGCCAGCAGCTTTCTGACAGGGGGTGAAGCTTTCTTT
j_gene: TRBJ1-2; abundance: -; d_gene: TRBD1; v_gene: TRBV2; CDR3aa: CASSEVGQGNYGYTF; CDR3nt: TGTGCCAGCAGTGAAGTCGGACAGGGGAACTATGGCTACACCTTC
j_gene: TRBJ2-1; abundance: -; d_gene: TRBD2; v_gene: TRBV2; CDR3aa: CASRLPGLAGEQFF; CDR3nt: TGTGCCAGCAGACTACCGGGACTAGCGGGGGAGCAGTTCTTC
j_gene: TRBJ2-7; abundance: few; d_gene: -; v_gene: TRBV25-1; CDR3aa: CASSGNQGTYEQYF; CDR3nt: TGTGCCAGCAGTGGCAATCAGGGTACCTACGAGCAGTACTTC
j_gene: TRBJ2-7; abundance: -; d_gene: TRBD1; v_gene: TRBV7-9; CDR3aa: CASSHGQGGYEQYF; CDR3nt: TGTGCCAGCAGCCACGGACAGGGGGGATACGAGCAGTACTTC
j_gene: TRBJ2-1; abundance: -; d_gene: TRBD2; v_gene: TRBV27; CDR3aa: CASTGLASYNEQFF; CDR3nt: TGTGCCAGCACGGGACTAGCGAGTTACAATGAGCAGTTCTTC
j_gene: TRBJ2-7; abundance: once; d_gene: -; v_gene: TRBV21-1; CDR3aa: CASSKDRGFLSYEQYF; CDR3nt: TGTGCCAGCAGCAAAGACAGGGGTTTTCTATCCTACGAGCAGTACTTC
j_gene: TRBJ1-1; abundance: -; d_gene: TRBD1; v_gene: TRBV6-1; CDR3aa: CASTQRLEDRQAFF; CDR3nt: TGTGCCAGCACCCAAAGGCTTGAGGACAGGCAAGCTTTCTTT
j_gene: TRBJ2-2; abundance: -; d_gene: -; v_gene: TRBV21-1; CDR3aa: CASSYIQGAQNTGELFF; CDR3nt: TGTGCCAGCAGCTATATACAGGGGGCGCAGAACACCGGGGAGCTGTTTTTT
j_gene: TRBJ1-3; abundance: -; d_gene: TRBD1; v_gene: TRBV9; CDR3aa: CASSVAGGSFSGNTIYF; CDR3nt: TGTGCCAGCAGCGTAGCAGGGGGGTCCTTCTCTGGAAACACCATATATTTT
j_gene: TRBJ1-5; abundance: -; d_gene: -; v_gene: TRBV15; CDR3aa: CATSRERLSNQPQHF; CDR3nt: TGTGCCACCAGCAGAGAGAGGCTGAGCAATCAGCCCCAGCATTTT
j_gene: TRBJ2-2; abundance: -; d_gene: TRBD1; v_gene: TRBV30; CDR3aa: CAWNRDRVGRGTGELFF; CDR3nt: TGTGCCTGGAACCGGGACAGGGTTGGCCGAGGCACCGGGGAGCTGTTTTTT
j_gene: TRBJ2-4; abundance: -; d_gene: TRBD1; v_gene: TRBV29-1; CDR3aa: CSVGTGLDIQYF; CDR3nt: TGCAGCGTTGGGACAGGGCTTGACATTCAGTACTTC
j_gene: TRBJ2-1; abundance: -; d_gene: -; v_gene: TRBV5-1; CDR3aa: CASSLEGYEQFF; CDR3nt: TGCGCCAGCAGCTTGGAGGGGTATGAGCAGTTCTTC
j_gene: TRBJ1-2; abundance: once; d_gene: -; v_gene: TRBV6-5; CDR3aa: CASSPHRDPRGYTF; CDR3nt: TGTGCCAGCAGCCCGCACAGGGACCCCCGCGGCTACACCTTC
j_gene: TRBJ1-1; abundance: -; d_gene: -; v_gene: TRBV6-6; CDR3aa: CASGMRGGTEAFF; CDR3nt: TGTGCCAGCGGGATGAGGGGAGGGACTGAAGCTTTCTTT
j_gene: TRBJ2-3; abundance: -; d_gene: TRBD2; v_gene: TRBV4-2; CDR3aa: CASSQTGLAGTDTQYF; CDR3nt: TGTGCCAGCAGCCAAACGGGACTAGCGGGCACAGATACGCAGTATTTT
j_gene: TRBJ2-3; abundance: -; d_gene: TRBD2; v_gene: TRBV10-1; CDR3aa: CASSRTDTRGVLLGTQYF; CDR3nt: TGCGCCAGCAGTCGCACTGACACGCGGGGGGTTCTATTAGGTACGCAGTATTTT
j_gene: TRBJ1-4; abundance: -; d_gene: TRBD1; v_gene: TRBV5-1; CDR3aa: CASSHLRQGVSEKLFF; CDR3nt: TGCGCCAGCAGCCATCTCCGACAGGGGGTGTCTGAAAAACTGTTTTTT
j_gene: TRBJ2-3; abundance: few; d_gene: -; v_gene: TRBV5-4; CDR3aa: CASSVDRSTDTQYF; CDR3nt: TGTGCCAGCAGCGTGGACCGGAGCACAGATACGCAGTATTTT
j_gene: TRBJ1-5; abundance: -; d_gene: -; v_gene: TRBV13; CDR3aa: CASSLGQNQPQHF; CDR3nt: TGTGCCAGCAGCTTAGGGCAGAATCAGCCCCAGCATTTT
j_gene: TRBJ2-3; abundance: -; d_gene: TRBD1; v_gene: TRBV11-2; CDR3aa: CASREGTGVLRADTQYF; CDR3nt: TGTGCCAGCAGGGAAGGGACAGGAGTTTTACGGGCAGATACGCAGTATTTT
j_gene: TRBJ1-1; abundance: -; d_gene: TRBD1; v_gene: TRBV28; CDR3aa: CASSLQQGWNTEAFF; CDR3nt: TGTGCCAGCAGTTTACAACAGGGGTGGAACACTGAAGCTTTCTTT